This T cell receptor beta chain is drawn from a study of cytomegalovirus exposure and HLA in healthy donors. Primers for the PCR totalled 60 Vbeta and 13 Jbeta. Original methodology: In a later analysis, of around 80 million unique beta chains, around 9.9 million appeared in at least two donors. The data were produced by immunoSEQ multiplex PCR, yet TCRdb's version contains in-frame clones alone and is incomplete. The V and J calls and the clone size are those of that table, but D and trimming were determined from the DNA. The sample shows about 200,000 clones, roughly 82% of them seen only once. Material for sequencing was PBMCs. This TCR came from a man aged 40-49 years in good health and CMV-seropositive.

The CDR3 is CATRGAYNEQFF. Here the CDR3 DNA reads TGTGCCACGCGCGGGGCCTACAATGAGCAGTTCTTC. The chain combines TRBV19 with TRBJ2-1; D perhaps matches TRBD2 (6 bases). Trimming removed 10 bases from V and 2 bases from J, with 9 bases in between. The length of the CDR3 is 12 residues. Germline assignment: CDR1 LNHDA and CDR2 SQIVND (reference sequence).